This record concerns one TCR beta chain sequence. This clone's antigen is unknown. No clone much larger than this one lies a single base away; base qualities are absent. This record comes from a study of shared clonotypes between healthy human individuals (dated by TCRdb to 2018 to 2021). With respect to the entire study: A couple of women and a few men aged 18 to 49 years were included in the cohort. For each donor, CD4 naive and CD4 memory were each given three plates, CD8 naive was given two plates, and CD8 memory was given one plate. To estimate repertoire size and how much clonotypes are shared between individuals, the study performed deep sequencing of blood TCR repertoires from a few healthy adults. Libraries were prepared and TCR repertoires were sequenced by different laboratories using diverse techniques, in order to increase sequencing depth and limit assay-specific biases. Between about 0.85 and 9.5 billion PBMCs per donor were obtained by leukapheresis. Summary of the overall study and its limitations: Pairwise subsampling led to the expectation that sequencing depth would affect the degree of clonotype sharing among donors. Sharing across several donors was observed for approximately 4.6% of naive CD4, around 3.5% of naive CD8, roughly 2.4% of memory CD4, and about 0.39% of memory CD8 clonotypes. Sampling was restricted to blood, and TCR repertoires in tissue are likely to differ from TCR repertoires in blood. The genetic and exposure-history diversity represented was limited by the small number of donors. Larger estimated clonotype richness was generally found for naive subsets than for memory subsets. Compared with non-shared clonotypes, the clonotypes found in all four sorted-subset donors had higher generation probabilities. Even with the large sequencing depth, rarefaction of the sorted-subset datasets indicated that sequencing was incomplete.

Using the deep immunoSEQ assay, multiplex PCR amplified TCR CDR3 regions from genomic DNA. Genomic DNA extracted from each cell subset was distributed evenly over all wells of several immunoSEQ 96-well plates, and each plate served as one replicate. For sorted subsets, around 0.2 ug genomic DNA, equal to 30,000 or so T cell genomes, was loaded into each replicate PCR. The purified libraries were quantified using a Qubit 3.0 fluorometer, sized with a Bioanalyzer 2100, and then quantified again using the KAPA Library Quantification kit. A separate single-read 150-cycle Illumina NextSeq 550 flow cell was used to sequence each immunoSEQ 96-well plate. The study's processing was this. Because the immunoSEQ output included only junctional sequences and no quality scores, the filtering could not be the same as the filtering used for full-length reads. Sequences were annotated with PyIR, a Python wrapper for IgBLAST v1.9, using IMGT germline references to assign V/J genes and CDR3. Reads with weak V/J assignments (E-value above 1e-6), missing CDR3, stop codons, out-of-frame junctions, or ambiguous translated residues were removed. V3J clonotypes were defined by identical inferred V gene, J gene, and CDR3 amino acid sequence. Percentage overlap between repertoires was computed as shared unique clonotypes divided by the size of the smaller repertoire. Richness of each repertoire was evaluated using RTK rarefaction, the Chao1 estimator, and Recon v2.1 estimates of unobserved clonotypes. For all TCRbeta clonotypes obtained by the gDNA method from several donors, generation probabilities were computed with OLGA. TCRdb limited this immuneACCESS table to in-frame rearrangements with V and J called. A share of clones is missing; checked studies link under half to unresolved V genes, and the rest is unexplained. V and J calls and clone size come straight from that table; D and trimming were deduced from the DNA. The sample yields about 2.4 million clones; 90% to 95% were counted once. The ten most abundant clones make up 0.36% of the sample.

The CDR3 contains 15 residues, cysteine and phenylalanine counted. The DNA shown is the 45-base CDR3, in frame from base 1. The germline V gene (reference sequence) yields MNHEY for CDR1 and SMNVEV for CDR2. Between the V and J ends, shortened by 3 bases and 2 bases respectively, the junction contains 11 bases. The donors were healthy, HIV-negative adults who had no recently reported acute infections or vaccinations. Every donor was a Caucasian adult living in Nashville, Tennessee, USA. Magnetic negative selection was used to enrich CD4+ T cells, after which naive cells were positively selected on CD45RA and the negative fraction became the memory subset. After blood collection by leukapheresis, PBMCs were isolated using Ficoll-Histopaque density gradient centrifugation and then cryopreserved in the vapor phase of liquid nitrogen. Purity and quantity of every magnetically sorted T cell population were checked by analytical flow cytometry. Genomic DNA was isolated from each sorted fraction and quantified by UV absorbance on a Nanodrop 2000c.

The chain is assembled from TRBV27 and TRBJ2-4; 6 matching bases give a weak D call of TRBD1. Material for sequencing was naive CD4+ T cells from PBMCs. The label giving this sample's cell subset or site can be read as: CD45RA+ positively selected. The receptor was derived from a man aged 18 to 29 in good health. Some clones in this sample may be carry-over from other donors' samples. The CDR3 corresponds to CASSFRTATKNIQYF. The nucleotides are TGTGCCAGCAGTTTCCGGACAGCAACCAAAAACATTCAGTACTTC.